This T cell receptor (beta chain) comes out of a study of T-cell memory formation after mild COVID-19. Unmatched junction bases numbered 11, after V lost 5 bases and J lost 7 bases. This CDR3 has 16 residues. A remark on this clonotype: Its antigen is as yet unknown.

Study outcomes and limitations: Most CD4+ clones that shrank were in CM and EM, while CD8+ ones turned up in EMRA.

5'RACE primed from the constant segment yielded TCR alpha and TCR beta cDNA libraries bearing sample barcodes and UMIs. TCRdb passed the 5' RACE reads through MiXCR, listing each CDR3 protein once. Of 350,000 to 450,000 distinct CDR3 sequences listed, 14% were seen once; the top ten hold about 22%. The clonotype originates from a man younger than 30 who had mild COVID-19 (a few samples of this study predate the infection). Cell type and time point are not known. The V call is TRBV12-3 or TRBV12-4, the J call TRBJ2-3; 11 positions match TRBD1. Sequenced input: PBMCs or a T cell subset sorted from them (not recorded which). The CDR3 region has the DNA TGTGCCAGCAGTCCCCCGTGGACAGGGGGCCAATATACGCAGTATTTT. Translated: CASSPPWTGGQYTQYF.